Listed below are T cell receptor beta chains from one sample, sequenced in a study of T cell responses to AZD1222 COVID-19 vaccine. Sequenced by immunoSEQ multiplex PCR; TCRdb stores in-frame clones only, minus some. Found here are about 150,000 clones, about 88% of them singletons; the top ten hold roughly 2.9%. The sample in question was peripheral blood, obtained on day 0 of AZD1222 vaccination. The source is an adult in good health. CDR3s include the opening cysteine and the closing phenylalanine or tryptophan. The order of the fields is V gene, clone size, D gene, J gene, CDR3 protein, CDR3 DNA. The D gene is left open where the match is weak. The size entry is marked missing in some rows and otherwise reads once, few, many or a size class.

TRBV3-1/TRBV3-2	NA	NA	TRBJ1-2	CASSQVPPNYGYTF	TGTGCCAGCAGCCAAGTACCGCCCAACTATGGCTACACCTTC
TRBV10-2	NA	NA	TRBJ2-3	CASRGSTDTQYF	TGCGCCAGCAGGGGCAGCACAGATACGCAGTATTTT
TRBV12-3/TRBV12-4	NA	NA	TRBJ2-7	CASSMDIYEQYF	TGTGCCAGCAGTATGGACATTTACGAGCAGTACTTC
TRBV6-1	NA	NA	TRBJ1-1	CASSDNNNREAFF	TGTGCCAGCAGTGACAACAACAATCGAGAAGCTTTCTTT
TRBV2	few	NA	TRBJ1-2	CASRQGLNYGYTF	TGTGCCAGCAGGCAGGGCCTAAACTATGGCTACACCTTC
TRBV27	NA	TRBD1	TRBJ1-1	CASRGTVNTEAFF	TGTGCCAGCAGGGGGACAGTCAACACTGAAGCTTTCTTT
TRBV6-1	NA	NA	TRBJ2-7	CASSDPRRPYEQYF	TGTGCCAGCAGTGATCCGAGGAGACCCTACGAGCAGTACTTC
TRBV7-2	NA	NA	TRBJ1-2	CASSLTPQANYGYTF	TGTGCCAGCAGCTTAACACCGCAAGCTAACTATGGCTACACCTTC
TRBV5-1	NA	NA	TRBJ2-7	CASDGSRTSYEQYF	TGCGCCAGCGACGGGAGCCGTACCTCCTACGAGCAGTACTTC
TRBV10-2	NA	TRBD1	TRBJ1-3	CASSDRGPVYF	TGCGCCAGTTCGGACAGGGGGCCTGTATATTTT
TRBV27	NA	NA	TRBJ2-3	CASTLVPGGGVPQYF	TGTGCCAGCACCCTCGTCCCTGGGGGAGGTGTGCCGCAGTATTTT
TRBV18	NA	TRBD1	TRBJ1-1	CASSPGQGRGNTEAFF	TGTGCCAGCTCACCGGGACAGGGAAGGGGGAACACTGAAGCTTTCTTT
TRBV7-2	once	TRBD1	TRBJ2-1	CASSSPGQGLVVPYNEQFF	TGTGCCAGCAGCTCCCCGGGACAGGGGCTCGTAGTCCCCTACAATGAGCAGTTCTTC
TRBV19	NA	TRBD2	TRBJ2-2	CASSGGGNTGELFF	TGTGCCAGTAGTGGCGGGGGTAACACCGGGGAGCTGTTTTTT
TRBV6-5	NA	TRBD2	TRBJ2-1	CASRPLAGNYNEQFF	TGTGCCAGCAGGCCCCTAGCGGGGAACTACAATGAGCAGTTCTTC
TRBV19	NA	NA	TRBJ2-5	CASSIGRGETQYF	TGTGCCAGTAGTATCGGCAGGGGTGAGACCCAGTACTTC
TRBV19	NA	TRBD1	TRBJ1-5	CASSIEGQGRTQPQHF	TGTGCCAGTAGTATAGAGGGACAGGGTCGGACCCAGCCCCAGCATTTT
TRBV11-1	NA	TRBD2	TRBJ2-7	CASSWGGEDEQYF	TGTGCCAGCAGCTGGGGAGGGGAAGACGAGCAGTACTTC
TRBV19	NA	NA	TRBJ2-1	CASSIASGTQLGEQFF	TGTGCCAGTAGTATAGCCTCCGGGACTCAATTAGGGGAGCAGTTCTTC
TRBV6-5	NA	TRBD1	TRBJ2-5	CASSSTGLGQETQYF	TGTGCCAGCAGTTCTACAGGGTTGGGACAGGAGACCCAGTACTTC
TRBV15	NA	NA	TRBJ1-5	CATSMRDGVRGQPQHF	TGTGCCACCAGCATGAGAGATGGGGTCAGGGGTCAGCCCCAGCATTTT
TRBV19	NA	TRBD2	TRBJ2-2	CASSRASGGTAALAGELFF	TGTGCCAGTAGTAGGGCTAGCGGGGGGACAGCCGCGTTGGCCGGGGAGCTGTTTTTT
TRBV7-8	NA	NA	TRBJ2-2	CASSLSLGELFF	TGTGCCAGCAGCTTATCTCTCGGAGAGCTGTTTTTT
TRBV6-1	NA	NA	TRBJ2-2	CASSEVGRGEAGELFF	TGTGCCAGCAGTGAAGTGGGAAGGGGAGAGGCCGGGGAGCTGTTTTTT
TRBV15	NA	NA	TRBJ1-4	CATSSPGREEEKLFF	TGTGCCACCAGCAGTCCTGGCAGGGAGGAGGAAAAACTGTTTTTT
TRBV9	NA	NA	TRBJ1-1	CASSAGRVFRGTEAFF	TGTGCCAGCAGCGCGGGGAGGGTCTTTCGGGGCACTGAAGCTTTCTTT
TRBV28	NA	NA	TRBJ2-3	CASNPAGRMSTDTQYF	TGTGCCAGCAATCCGGCGGGCAGGATGAGCACAGATACGCAGTATTTT
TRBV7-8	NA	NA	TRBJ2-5	CASSLRAQGETQYF	TGTGCCAGCAGTCTTAGGGCGCAAGGAGAGACCCAGTACTTC
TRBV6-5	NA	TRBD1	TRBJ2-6	CASSYLGQGKNVLTF	TGTGCCAGCAGTTACCTAGGACAGGGCAAGAACGTCCTGACTTTC
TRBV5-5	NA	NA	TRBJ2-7	CASSWDGLSYEQYF	TGTGCCAGCAGCTGGGACGGTCTCTCCTACGAGCAGTACTTC
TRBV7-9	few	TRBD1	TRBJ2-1	CASSYPGTGEYNEQFF	TGTGCCAGCAGCTACCCCGGGACAGGGGAATACAATGAGCAGTTCTTC
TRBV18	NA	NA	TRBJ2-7	CASSPPLGVDEQYF	TGTGCCAGCTCACCACCGCTGGGTGTCGACGAGCAGTACTTC
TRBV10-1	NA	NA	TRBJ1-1	CASSGTRKNTEAFF	TGCGCCAGCAGTGGGACTCGGAAAAACACTGAAGCTTTCTTT
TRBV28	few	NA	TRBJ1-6	CASSFNSPLHF	TGTGCCAGCAGCTTTAATTCACCCCTCCACTTT
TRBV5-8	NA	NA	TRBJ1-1	CASSLIQGGTEAFF	TGTGCCAGCAGCTTGATACAGGGTGGCACTGAAGCTTTCTTT
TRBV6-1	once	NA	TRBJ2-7	CASNLDNEQYF	TGTGCCAGCAATTTGGATAACGAGCAGTACTTC
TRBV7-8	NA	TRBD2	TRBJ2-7	CASSLGEGKLTYEQYF	TGTGCCAGCAGCTTAGGGGAGGGAAAGTTAACCTACGAGCAGTACTTC
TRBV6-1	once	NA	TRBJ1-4	CASSDTGRPNEKLFF	TGTGCCAGCAGTGACACAGGGCGCCCTAATGAAAAACTGTTTTTT
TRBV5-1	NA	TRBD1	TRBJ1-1	CASSATGDMNTEAFF	TGCGCCAGCAGCGCCACAGGGGACATGAACACTGAAGCTTTCTTT
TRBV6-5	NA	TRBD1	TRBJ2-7	CASTRVGGYSYEQYF	TGTGCCAGCACGAGGGTAGGGGGCTACTCCTACGAGCAGTACTTC
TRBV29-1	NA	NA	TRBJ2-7	CSVVPGVGDEQYF	TGCAGCGTCGTTCCAGGGGTAGGGGACGAGCAGTACTTC